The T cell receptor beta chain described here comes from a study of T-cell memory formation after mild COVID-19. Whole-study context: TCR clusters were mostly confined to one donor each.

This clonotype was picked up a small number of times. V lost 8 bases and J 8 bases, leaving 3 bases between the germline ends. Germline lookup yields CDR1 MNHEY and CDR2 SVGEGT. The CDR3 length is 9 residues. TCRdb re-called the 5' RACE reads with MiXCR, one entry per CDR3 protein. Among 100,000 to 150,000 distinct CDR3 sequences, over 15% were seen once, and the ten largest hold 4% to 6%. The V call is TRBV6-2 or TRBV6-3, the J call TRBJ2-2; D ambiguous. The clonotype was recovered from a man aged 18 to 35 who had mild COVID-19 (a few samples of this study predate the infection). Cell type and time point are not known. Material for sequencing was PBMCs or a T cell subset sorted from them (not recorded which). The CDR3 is CASPGELFF. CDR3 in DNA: TGTGCCAGCCCTGGGGAGCTGTTTTTT.